The 17 T cell receptor beta chains given below trace back to one sample, sequenced in a study of type 1 regulatory T cells (dated by TCRdb to the early 2020s). Sequencing relied on an Illumina MiSeq. TCRdb ran its own pipeline on the public reads, namely fastp trimming at Q25 and MiXCR clone calling, and kept in-frame beta chains. Every entry covers one CDR3 protein and lists the most common genes and DNA from its rows. This sample has fewer than 75,000 distinct CDR3 sequences in its table, and just under 50% of those were observed once. The ten largest make up roughly 2.2% of the sample. These receptors' targets are unknown. The sequenced sample was cultured non-Tr1 T cells, either the whole culture or a sorted T cell fraction (not recorded which). In the paper's terms, the cell subset or site label means: non-Tr1 population from the T-allo10 product. Receptors were obtained from a human donor in good health.

This chain joins TRBV5-6 and TRBJ1-1, with a weak D call TRBD1 (5 bases). Trimming took off 1 base at V and 0 bases at J, with 10 bases between the two ends. The CDR3 consists of 15 residues. Germline CDR1 SGHDT, CDR2 YYEEEE. This CDR3 is CASSLFRGVNTEAFF. Here the CDR3 DNA reads TGTGCCAGCAGCTTGTTTCGGGGGGTGAACACTGAAGCTTTCTTT.

This rearrangement joins TRBV29-1 to TRBJ2-5; no firm D call. CDR1 is SQVTM and CDR2 is ANQGSEA in the germline V gene. Trimming took off 4 bases at V and 5 bases at J, with 17 bases between the two ends. CDR3 size: 14 residues. CDR3 nucleotide sequence: TGCAGCGTTGGGGGATCAGGCCTCCCCGAGACCCAGTACTTC. It translates to CSVGGSGLPETQYF. The full variable domain, with the rest looked up from reference TRBV29-1 and TRBJ2-5, is SAVISQKPSRDICQRGTSLTIQCQVDSQVTMMFWYRQQPGQSLTLIATANQGSEATYESGFVIDKFPISRPNLTFSTLTVSNMSPEDSSIYLCSVGGSGLPETQYFGPGTRLLVL.

The chain is built from TRBV30 and TRBJ1-2, with 7 bases identical to TRBD1. This CDR3 region has 12 residues. J lost 6 bases, V lost 2 bases, and 3 bases had no gene match. In germline, CDR1 is GTSNPN, CDR2 SVGIG (reference sequence). CDR3 in DNA: TGTGCCTGGAGTACAGGGGTTCATGGCTACACCTTC. This encodes CAWSTGVHGYTF. Combining the CDR3 with reference TRBV30 and TRBJ1-2 gives the whole variable domain SQTIHQWPATLVQPVGSPLSLECTVEGTSNPNLYWYRQAAGRGLQLLFYSVGIGQISSEVPQNLSASRPQDRQFILSSKKLLLSDSGFYLCAWSTGVHGYTFGSGTRLTVV.

The genes are TRBV19 and TRBJ1-2, with D possibly matching TRBD1 (6 bases). CDR1 is LNHDA, CDR2 SQIVND, per germline (reference sequence). Trimming took 3 bases from V and 7 from J, leaving 12 bases between them. The CDR3 sequence is 13 residues long. DNA of the CDR3: TGTGCCAGTAGTATCATGGGGGGCTCTGGCTACACCTTC. It codes for CASSIMGGSGYTF. Full variable domain (outside the CDR3, taken from reference TRBV19 and TRBJ1-2): DGGITQSPKYLFRKEGQNVTLSCEQNLNHDAMYWYRQDPGQGLRLIYYSQIVNDFQKGDIAEGYSVSREKKESFPLTVTSAQKNPTAFYLCASSIMGGSGYTFGSGTRLTVV.

The sample holds one count of this clonotype. The rearrangement links TRBV5-1 to TRBJ2-2; 8 bases fit TRBD1. The CDR3 has 16 amino acids. In germline, CDR1 is SGHRS, CDR2 YFSETQ. The trim removed 0 bases at V and 2 bases at J, leaving 3 bases unmatched. The CDR3 nucleotides are TGCGCCAGCAGCTTGGGACAGGGGAAAAACACCGGGGAGCTGTTTTTT. Amino acids: CASSLGQGKNTGELFF.

The gene calls are TRBV5-6 and TRBJ2-3, with D hard to call. V lost 4 bases and J lost 1, with 4 bases in between. This CDR3 is built from 12 residues. CDR1 SGHDT and CDR2 YYEEEE come from the germline V gene. This CDR3 is CASSPRTDTQYF. The CDR3 region has the DNA TGTGCCAGCAGCCCGCGCACAGATACGCAGTATTTT. The full variable domain, rest sourced from reference TRBV5-6 and TRBJ2-3, is DAGVTQSPTHLIKTRGQQVTLRCSPKSGHDTVSWYQQALGQGPQFIFQYYEEEERQRGNFPDRFSGHQFPNYSSELNVNALLLGDSALYLCASSPRTDTQYFGPGTRLTVL.

The CDR3 spells CASSVPGGWGYTF. The CDR3 DNA reads TGTGCCAGCAGCGTCCCAGGGGGCTGGGGCTACACCTTC. The gene calls are TRBV9 and TRBJ1-2, with 8 positions matching TRBD1. Germline CDR1 is SGDLS and CDR2 is YYNGEE. The CDR3 totals 13 residues. V shed 2 bases and J 8 bases; nucleotides not matched to a gene: 5.

Only a few counts were recorded for this clonotype. This chain joins TRBV7-9 and TRBJ1-2, with D possibly matching TRBD1 (5 bases). The V end lost 3 bases, the J end lost 8 bases, and 10 bases lay between the germline ends. Germline V gene data show CDR1 as SEHNR and CDR2 as FQNEAQ (reference sequence). The CDR3 sequence is 12 residues long. The CDR3 is CASSFDRDGYTF. For the CDR3, the DNA is TGTGCCAGCAGCTTTGATAGGGACGGCTACACCTTC.

The table lists this clonotype with a few counts. This chain links TRBV7-2 with TRBJ2-7; 8 nucleotides align to TRBD2. CDR3 length equals 15 residues. Germline assignment: CDR1 SGHTA and CDR2 FQGNSA. Trimming took 3 bases from V and 0 from J; bases not matched to a gene: 4. CDR3 nucleotides: TGTGCCAGCAGCTTGGGGGGACTAGGCTCCTACGAGCAGTACTTC. Its protein product is CASSLGGLGSYEQYF.

This clonotype was seen a few times. The J gene is TRBJ2-5, the V gene TRBV7-9, with a weak D call TRBD1 (6 bases). The CDR3 has 12 amino acids. Germline V CDR1 and CDR2: SEHNR, FQNEAQ (reference sequence). V gave up 6 bases and J gave up 5 bases, with 10 bases separating them. CDR3 bases: TGTGCCAGCAGTTGGGACACGGAGACCCAGTACTTC. Translating gives CASSWDTETQYF.

The chain links TRBV20-1 to TRBJ2-6; maybe TRBD1 (5 bases). V lost 6 bases, J lost 1 base, and 10 bases lay in between. The CDR3 is 14 residues long. CDR1 is DFQATT and CDR2 is SNEGSKA in the germline V gene (reference sequence). The CDR3 nucleotides read TGCAGTGCAAGTAGGGGATCTGGGGCCAACGTCCTGACTTTC. It codes for CSASRGSGANVLTF.

J is TRBJ1-5 and V is TRBV10-3, with D maybe TRBD1 (5 bases). Looked up from germline, CDR1 is ENHRY and CDR2 is SYGVKD. V shed 0 bases and J shed 6 bases, with 15 bases lying between them. The CDR3 runs to 16 residues. The chain's CDR3 is CAISESRGGWGQPQHF. The DNA for the CDR3 is TGTGCCATCAGTGAGTCGCGGGGGGGATGGGGTCAGCCCCAGCATTTT.

The chain is built from TRBV4-1 and TRBJ2-5; the match to TRBD2 covers 10 bases. CDR3 length: 19 residues. J gave up 1 base and V 1 base, and 12 bases lay outside the gene matches. CDR1 is MGHRA and CDR2 is YSYEKL in the germline V gene. CDR3 amino acids: CASSQAGLAGAPVQETQYF. The CDR3 DNA reads TGCGCCAGCAGCCAAGCGGGGCTAGCGGGGGCGCCGGTCCAAGAGACCCAGTACTTC.

This clonotype was seen a single time. J is TRBJ2-4 and V is TRBV27, with 7 bases that match TRBD1. Losses at the gene ends were 5 bases for V and 9 bases for J; bases not matched to a gene: 10. The CDR3 runs 14 residues. Germline V CDR1 and CDR2: MNHEY, SMNVEV (reference sequence). This chain's CDR3 is CASSPSLGGGIQYF. CDR3 DNA: TGTGCCAGCAGTCCTTCCCTAGGGGGCGGCATTCAGTACTTC.

The genes are TRBV20-1 and TRBJ2-2; 11 nucleotides line up with TRBD1. Germline CDR1 is DFQATT and CDR2 is SNEGSKA (reference sequence). There are 14 residues in the CDR3. Trimming at V came to 6 bases and at J to 7 bases, leaving 7 bases not matched to a gene. DNA of the CDR3: TGCAGTGCCGTCGGACAGGGGGCGATCGGGGAGCTGTTTTTT. Encoded protein: CSAVGQGAIGELFF.

To note about this clonotype: The junction differs from germline at one of its ends, possibly a read error. The chain employs TRBV15 and TRBJ1-3; 9 nucleotides agree with TRBD1. Germline V gene sequence: CDR1 LNHNV, CDR2 YYDKDF (reference sequence). The CDR3 has 15 residues. The CDR3 coding sequence is TGTGCCACCAGCTATGGACCGGGACAGGGAAACACCTTATATTTT. Protein product: CATSYGPGQGNTLYF.

The chain is built from TRBV10-3 and TRBJ1-1; 7 bases are shared with TRBD1. V lost 7 bases and J lost 3; bases outside the gene matches: 5. The CDR3 is 13 residues long. Germline V gene data show CDR1 as ENHRY and CDR2 as SYGVKD. CDR3 sequence reads: CAIKGGGDTEAFF. CDR3 DNA: TGTGCCATCAAAGGGGGCGGGGACACTGAAGCTTTCTTT.